The 25 T cell receptor beta chains in this list originate from one sample, sequenced in a study of T cell responses to AZD1222 COVID-19 vaccine. The table came from immunoSEQ multiplex PCR; TCRdb's copy has only in-frame clones and leaves some out. The data contain some 130,000 clones, about 88% of them seen just once; the ten biggest clones take up over 15%. The material sequenced was peripheral blood, taken on day 0 of MenACWY control vaccination. These receptors were obtained from an adult in good health.

CDR3 sequence: CATSRGGGDEQYF. The CDR3 coding sequence is TGTGCCACCAGCAGAGGGGGGGGAGACGAGCAGTACTTC. The chain joins TRBV15 to TRBJ2-7, with TRBD2 matching 7 bases. The junction had 2 bases not matched to a gene; V was cut back by 1 base and J by 5 bases. Germline values: CDR1 LNHNV, CDR2 YYDKDF (reference sequence). This CDR3 comprises 13 residues.

This clone was recorded a few times. This sequence joins TRBV28 and TRBJ2-2; D unclear. The length of the CDR3 is 12 residues. V lost 2 bases and J 6 bases, leaving 4 bases between the germline ends. Germline assignment: CDR1 MDHEN and CDR2 SYDVKM. The CDR3 reads CASSLNPGELFF. CDR3 DNA sequence: TGTGCCAGCAGTTTAAATCCCGGGGAGCTGTTTTTT.

The rearrangement uses TRBV9 and TRBJ2-2; D is uncertain. This CDR3 is built from 12 residues. The germline V gene encodes CDR1 SGDLS and CDR2 YYNGEE. Deletions cut 0 bases from V and 6 bases from J, with 3 bases between. For the CDR3, the DNA is TGTGCCAGCAGCGTAGCCGCCGGGGAGCTGTTTTTT. Its translation is CASSVAAGELFF.

The V and J genes are TRBV5-5 and TRBJ2-7; no reliable D call. This CDR3 has 14 amino acids. Trimming took off 0 bases at V and 0 bases at J, with 7 bases between the two ends. Germline V gene lookup returns CDR1 SGHKS and CDR2 YYEKEE (reference sequence). CDR3 sequence (DNA): TGTGCCAGCAGCTTGGGGCCCAGCTCCTACGAGCAGTACTTC. Translating gives CASSLGPSSYEQYF.

V gene TRBV6-5 combines with J gene TRBJ2-5; weak D call: TRBD2 (5 bases). Germline values: CDR1 MNHEY, CDR2 SVGAGI. This CDR3 spans 12 amino acids. Trimming took off 11 bases at V and 7 bases at J, with 17 bases between the two ends. The CDR3 sequence is CAATPQAGTQYF. The DNA for the CDR3 is TGTGCCGCTACTCCCCAGGCGGGGACCCAGTACTTC.

The V call is TRBV21-1, the J call TRBJ1-2; whether TRBD1, the table's D call, matches the DNA was not checked. TRBV21-1 is a listed pseudogene. The CDR3 length is 16 residues. The CDR3 spells CASSNRDRVPDYGYTF. The CDR3, as DNA: TGTGCCAGCAGCAACCGGGACAGGGTTCCGGACTATGGCTACACCTTC.

The genes are TRBV9 and TRBJ2-2; 14 bases line up with TRBD2. This CDR3 spans 17 amino acids. The V and J ends lost 3 bases and 6 bases, in that order; junction bases with no gene match: 7. Germline CDR1 and CDR2: SGDLS and YYNGEE. CDR3 sequence: CASSGGGLAGGPGELFF. CDR3 coding DNA: TGTGCCAGCAGCGGCGGAGGACTAGCGGGAGGCCCCGGGGAGCTGTTTTTT. Drawing the rest from reference TRBV9 and TRBJ2-2, the complete variable domain is DSGVTQTPKHLITATGQRVTLRCSPRSGDLSVYWYQQSLDQGLQFLIQYYNGEERAKGNILERFSAQQFPDLHSELNLSSLELGDSALYFCASSGGGLAGGPGELFFGEGSRLTVL.

This rearrangement joins TRBV9 to TRBJ2-5, with a possible D match to TRBD2 (7 bases). This CDR3 region has 15 residues. V lost 6 bases and J lost 5, with 20 bases in between. Germline CDR1 SGDLS, CDR2 YYNGEE. The CDR3 sequence is CASTRETGGGETQYF. For the CDR3, the DNA is TGTGCCAGCACCCGAGAGACGGGGGGCGGGGAGACCCAGTACTTC.

V gene TRBV5-1 combines with J gene TRBJ2-7; 10 nucleotides align to TRBD2. Trimming at V came to 6 bases and at J to 0 bases, leaving 0 bases not matched to a gene. This CDR3 has 13 amino acids. The V gene's germline CDR1 is SGHRS and CDR2 YFSETQ. The DNA of the CDR3 is TGCGCCAGCACTAGCGGGAGCTCCTACGAGCAGTACTTC. Translating it yields CASTSGSSYEQYF.

The V and J genes are TRBV27 and TRBJ1-5; 7 positions match TRBD1. V dropped 6 bases and J dropped 7; count of bases not matched to a gene: 9. The CDR3 length is 14 residues. Per the germline V gene, CDR1 is MNHEY and CDR2 is SMNVEV (reference sequence). The CDR3 loop is CASRTTGVEQPQHF. CDR3 DNA: TGTGCCAGCAGGACCACAGGGGTAGAGCAGCCCCAGCATTTT.

This chain connects TRBV7-8 to TRBJ1-1, with 10 bases matching TRBD1. The V segment lost 5 bases and the J segment 5 bases; nucleotides outside the gene matches: 11. The CDR3 is 16 amino acids. The germline V gene encodes CDR1 SGHVS and CDR2 FQNEAQ. The CDR3 here is CASSPRRDRGGTEAFF. In nucleotides, the CDR3 is TGTGCCAGCAGCCCGCGACGGGACAGGGGAGGGACTGAAGCTTTCTTT. Complete variable domain (other parts from reference TRBV7-8 and TRBJ1-1): GAGVSQSPRYKVAKRGQDVALRCDPISGHVSLFWYQQALGQGPEFLTYFQNEAQLDKSGLPSDRFFAERPEGSVSTLKIQRTQQEDSAVYLCASSPRRDRGGTEAFFGQGTRLTVV.

This chain connects TRBV28 to TRBJ2-1, with D tentatively TRBD1 (5 bases). CDR1 and CDR2 from the germline V gene are MDHEN and SYDVKM. The CDR3 length is 13 residues. V was shortened by 6 bases and J by 9 bases, with 15 bases between the two germline ends. CDR3 region: CASRMTEPGEQFF. CDR3 DNA: TGTGCCAGCAGGATGACAGAGCCTGGTGAGCAGTTCTTC.

The chain employs TRBV6-2 or TRBV6-3 and TRBJ1-1; D perhaps matches TRBD1 (5 bases). CDR1 and CDR2 from the germline V gene are MNHEY and SVGEGT. Trimming took 4 bases from V and 0 from J, leaving 15 bases between them. The CDR3 sequence is 16 residues long. The CDR3 bases are TGTGCCAGCAGTTCCCCGGGACGGACTATGAACACTGAAGCTTTCTTT. Residues: CASSSPGRTMNTEAFF.

In this sample, this clone turned up a few times. This chain uses TRBV19 with TRBJ2-2; tentative D call: TRBD2 (5 bases). Germline lookup yields CDR1 LNHDA and CDR2 SQIVND (reference sequence). CDR3 length: 15 amino acids. The V gene lost 10 bases and the J gene lost 3 bases, with 18 bases spanning the gap. CDR3 region: CATRVGERYTGELFF. The CDR3 bases are TGTGCCACAAGGGTCGGGGAGAGGTACACCGGGGAGCTGTTTTTT.

V gene TRBV21-1 combines with J gene TRBJ2-3; whether TRBD2, the table's D call, matches the DNA was not checked. TRBV21-1 is shown as a pseudogene. This CDR3 comprises 14 residues. The DNA of the CDR3 is TGTGCCAGCAGACCGGGACTATCACAGGATACGCAGTATTTT. This sequence encodes CASRPGLSQDTQYF.

This clone was observed a single time. CDR3 residues: CASSERRDRVGGTSNEQFF. The CDR3 DNA sequence: TGTGCCAGCAGCGAACGCCGGGACAGGGTTGGAGGGACAAGCAATGAGCAGTTCTTC. The chain couples TRBV5-5 to TRBJ2-1; 9 nucleotides line up with TRBD1. The CDR3 has 19 amino acids. CDR1 and CDR2 (germline): SGHKS, YYEKEE (reference sequence). The J segment lost 6 bases and the V segment lost 4 bases, leaving 20 bases of the junction unmatched.

The V gene is TRBV7-3, the J gene TRBJ2-3; D uncertain. The germline CDR1 and CDR2 sequences are SGHTA and FQGTGA. Trimming stripped 2 bases from V and 4 bases from J, with 16 bases between. The CDR3 spans 16 residues. This chain's CDR3 is CASSLELAGSPDTQYF. The CDR3 DNA reads as TGTGCCAGCAGCTTAGAGTTGGCTGGTAGCCCAGATACGCAGTATTTT.

The chain joins TRBV10-3 to TRBJ1-6; D remains unclear. V lost 6 bases, J lost 7 bases, and 16 bases lay in between. This CDR3 has 15 amino acids. Germline V lookup: CDR1 ENHRY, CDR2 SYGVKD. CDR3 coding DNA: TGTGCCATCAGGCGCAGTGCGGACGAAAATTCACCCCTCCACTTT. It encodes CAIRRSADENSPLHF.

The genes are TRBV4-1 and TRBJ1-3, with 9 bases that match TRBD1. The CDR3 runs 15 residues. CDR1 MGHRA and CDR2 YSYEKL come from the germline V gene. The junction had 2 bases not matched to a gene; V was cut back by 1 base and J by 4 bases. CDR3 nucleotide sequence: TGCGCCAGCAGCCAAGCCGGGACAGGGGGAAACACCATATATTTT. It translates to CASSQAGTGGNTIYF.

This clone occurred once. The rearrangement joins TRBV2 to TRBJ1-1, with D unclear. V lost 2 bases and J 11 bases, leaving 9 bases between the germline ends. The germline V gene has CDR1 SNHLY and CDR2 FYNNEI. CDR3 length: 11 residues. CDR3 sequence reads: CASSETFDAFF. The CDR3, as DNA: TGTGCCAGCAGTGAAACATTTGACGCTTTCTTT.

V is TRBV13 and J is TRBJ2-5; 8 nucleotides line up with TRBD1. Germline CDR1 is PRHDT and CDR2 is FYEKMQ (reference sequence). The CDR3 runs 15 residues. V dropped 2 bases and J dropped 2; count of bases not matched to a gene: 4. CDR3 DNA sequence: TGTGCCAGCAGCTTAACCCGACAGGGGCAAGAGACCCAGTACTTC. Protein sequence: CASSLTRQGQETQYF.

The chain has TRBV24-1 and TRBJ1-2; perhaps TRBD1 as D (5 bases). Trimming removed 7 bases from V and 3 bases from J, with 14 bases in between. CDR1 and CDR2 from the germline V gene are KGHDR and SFDVKD. The CDR3 sequence is 14 residues long. The CDR3 here is CATSLGGFDYGYTF. The CDR3 DNA reads TGTGCCACCAGCTTGGGGGGTTTTGACTATGGCTACACCTTC.

This clone was counted between two and nine times. The rearrangement joins TRBV2 to TRBJ1-5; D is undetermined. The CDR3 length is 14 residues. Germline assignment: CDR1 SNHLY and CDR2 FYNNEI. V lost 7 bases and J lost 5, with 15 bases in between. CDR3 residues: CASTSRGGDQPQHF. CDR3 bases: TGTGCCAGCACCTCACGGGGAGGCGATCAGCCCCAGCATTTT.

The chain joins TRBV6-1 to TRBJ2-3, with D possibly called TRBD1 or TRBD2 (5 bases each). Germline CDR1 and CDR2: MNHNS and SASEGT. Trimming removed 3 bases from V and 2 bases from J, with 12 bases in between. The CDR3 extends over 15 amino acids. CDR3 loop: CASSDTFGTTDTQYF. CDR3 nucleotide sequence: TGTGCCAGCAGTGATACTTTCGGGACCACAGATACGCAGTATTTT.

This chain connects TRBV6-5 to TRBJ2-7, with D perhaps being TRBD1 or TRBD2 (5 bases each). Germline V lookup: CDR1 MNHEY, CDR2 SVGAGI. There are 13 residues in the CDR3. Trimming took off 10 bases at V and 5 bases at J, with 18 bases between the two ends. DNA of the CDR3: TGTGCCACCGATAGGGACGGAGGTAACGAGCAGTACTTC. As protein: CATDRDGGNEQYF.